The 9 T cell receptor beta chains reported below all come from one sample, sequenced in a study of ipilimumab plus nivolumab after autologous stem cell transplantation. Clones were sequenced by immunoSEQ multiplex PCR, and TCRdb holds only the in-frame ones, with some missing. This sample has about 22,000 clones, with 77% found just once. The material was PBMCs, obtained in a trial of ipilimumab plus nivolumab as post-transplant consolidation. The receptors were gathered from a male donor with diffuse large B-cell lymphoma.

The chain recombines TRBV11-2 with TRBJ1-1; D remains unclear. Germline V gene sequence: CDR1 SGHAT, CDR2 FQNNGV. CDR3 length equals 13 residues. Trimming stripped 1 base from V and 0 bases from J, with 3 bases between. CDR3 nucleotides: TGTGCCAGCAGCTTAGGGGTGAACACTGAAGCTTTCTTT. As protein: CASSLGVNTEAFF.

This clone was counted only a few times. The CDR3 bases are TGTGCCAGCAGCTTAGCGGGGGACAGGGGGACTGAAGCTTTCTTT. Protein sequence: CASSLAGDRGTEAFF. The gene calls are TRBV7-2 and TRBJ1-1; 11 bases are shared with TRBD1. The V and J ends lost 0 bases and 5 bases, in that order; junction bases with no gene match: 2. Germline V gene lookup returns CDR1 SGHTA and CDR2 FQGNSA. The CDR3 length is 15 residues.

The chain carries TRBV10-3 and TRBJ2-1, with D uncertain. This CDR3 is 15 amino acids long. Per the germline V gene, CDR1 is ENHRY and CDR2 is SYGVKD. Trimming removed 0 bases at V and 0 bases at J, with 6 bases between. The CDR3 DNA is TGTGCCATCAGTGAGTCCGAGTACTCCTACAATGAGCAGTTCTTC. Translating it yields CAISESEYSYNEQFF.

The chain uses TRBV4-2 and TRBJ1-4; D unclear. Germline values: CDR1 LGHNA, CDR2 YNFKEQ. Trimming shortened V by 1 base and J by 3 bases, and 9 bases separated the two germline ends. The CDR3 loop spans 15 amino acids. The CDR3 here is CASSQGRASNEKLFF. The CDR3 nucleotides read TGTGCCAGCAGCCAAGGCCGGGCTTCTAATGAAAAACTGTTTTTT.

V usage is TRBV11-3 and J usage is TRBJ2-5, with TRBD2 matching 7 bases. The ends lost 4 bases at V and 4 bases at J; junction bases unmatched: 6. CDR3 length: 14 residues. Per germline, CDR1 SGHNT and CDR2 YENEEA. The DNA of the CDR3 is TGTGCCAGCAGCTCGGGGAGGGAATCAGAGACCCAGTACTTC. The encoded protein is CASSSGRESETQYF.

V usage is TRBV7-9 and J usage is TRBJ1-6; D gene unclear. The V and J ends lost 1 base and 6 bases respectively, with 10 bases between them. Germline V gene sequence: CDR1 SEHNR, CDR2 FQNEAQ (reference sequence). The CDR3 spans 15 residues. In nucleotides, the CDR3 is TGTGCCAGCAGCTTAGTGTCAGTAGTTAATTCACCCCTCCACTTT. It is translated as CASSLVSVVNSPLHF. The complete variable domain, with remaining parts taken from reference TRBV7-9 and TRBJ1-6, reads DTGVSQNPRHKITKRGQNVTFRCDPISEHNRLYWYRQTLGQGPEFLTYFQNEAQLEKSRLLSDRFSAERPKGSFSTLEIQRTEQGDSAMYLCASSLVSVVNSPLHFGNGTRLTVT.

The rearrangement joins TRBV4-1 to TRBJ2-1, with TRBD2 as a possible D gene (6 bases). The CDR3 runs to 13 residues. Trimming pared 2 bases from V and 9 bases from J, leaving 11 bases between. CDR1 and CDR2 from the germline V gene are MGHRA and YSYEKL. This chain's CDR3 is CASSQRVEGEQFF. The DNA for the CDR3 is TGCGCCAGCAGCCAAAGGGTGGAGGGTGAGCAGTTCTTC.

V is TRBV7-9 and J is TRBJ2-5; the match to TRBD1 covers 9 bases. CDR3 length equals 15 residues. The germline V gene encodes CDR1 SEHNR and CDR2 FQNEAQ (reference sequence). After removal of 1 base from V and 5 bases from J, the junction contained 5 bases not matched to a gene. The CDR3 sequence is CASSLGDRERETQYF. CDR3 bases: TGTGCCAGCAGCTTAGGGGACAGGGAAAGGGAGACCCAGTACTTC.

J is TRBJ1-2 and V is TRBV13; possibly TRBD1 for D (5 bases). V lost 9 bases and J 7 bases, leaving 21 bases between the germline ends. CDR1 PRHDT and CDR2 FYEKMQ come from the germline V gene (reference sequence). There are 14 residues in the CDR3. The CDR3 reads CASRSRSGTAGYTF. CDR3 coding DNA: TGTGCCAGTAGGAGCCGGTCAGGGACGGCTGGCTACACCTTC.